This T cell receptor (beta chain) was identified during a study of blood T cell repertoires in COVID-19. Study overall: Samples taken during acute and convalescent COVID-19 were collected in the United States, Italy and Spain. PBMCs, B-cell-depleted T cells, or T cells provided the cDNA or gDNA that made up the material.

CDR3 size: 15 residues. V lost 0 bases and J lost 4; bases outside the gene matches: 4. Germline CDR1 reads SGHRS; CDR2 reads YFSETQ. Authors' data handling: How many nucleated cells were present was estimated from reference gene primer amplification. Clones were read by immunoSEQ multiplex PCR, and TCRdb kept only the in-frame ones, dropping some. The DNA gave D and trimming, while V, J and clone size come from that table. The sample lists some 99,000 clones, less than 85% seen once, with 15% to 20% in the top ten. The origin of this receptor is an older woman with acute or convalescent COVID-19. The chain uses TRBV5-1 and TRBJ1-5; TRBD1 matches 7 bases. The sample was peripheral blood. The CDR3 nucleotides read TGCGCCAGCAGCTTGGGACAGGGCATAAATCAGCCCCAGCATTTT. This translates into CASSLGQGINQPQHF.